This T cell receptor (beta chain) is from a study of blood T cell repertoires in COVID-19. The wider study: Sites across the United States, Italy and Spain contributed samples from acute and convalescent COVID-19. T cells, B-cell-depleted T cells, or PBMCs supplied cDNA or gDNA.

Germline V gene data show CDR1 as MNHEY and CDR2 as SMNVEV (reference sequence). V lost 5 bases and J lost 1, with 16 bases in between. This CDR3 has 16 amino acids. In the authors' workflow: Estimation of nucleated cell counts relied on the amplification of reference gene primers. The data were produced by immunoSEQ multiplex PCR, yet TCRdb's version contains in-frame clones alone and is incomplete. The DNA was the basis for D and trimming; V, J and clone size are from that table. The table has approximately 150,000 clones, roughly 80% seen once; the top ten hold about 1.3%. Sequencing was done on a sample of peripheral blood. This sequence was found in a man in his fifties or sixties with acute or convalescent COVID-19. V gene TRBV27 combines with J gene TRBJ2-3; maybe TRBD1 (6 bases). CDR3 protein: CASSRKQGYGTDTQYF. The CDR3 nucleotides read TGTGCCAGCAGTCGTAAACAGGGTTATGGCACAGATACGCAGTATTTT.